Listed here is a single TCR beta chain. The data belong to a study of CD8 T cells in Susac syndrome. Reverse transcription of 0.5 to 1 ug RNA used random hexamers. MiXCR, run by TCRdb on the immunoSEQ multiplex PCR reads, gives a single entry per CDR3 protein. The repertoire holds about 100,000 distinct CDR3 sequences, approximately 95% seen once, with 0.25% to 0.35% in the top ten. Trimming took 8 bases from V and 3 from J, leaving 10 bases between them. This CDR3 is 12 amino acids long. This clonotype was obtained from a human donor with Susac syndrome. The gene calls are TRBV12-3 or TRBV12-4 and TRBJ1-1; D is unclear. Sequencing input: CD8+ T cells from PBMCs. CDR3 amino acids: CASGPGYTEAFF. The DNA of the CDR3 is TGTGCCAGCGGTCCCGGGTACACTGAAGCTTTCTTT.